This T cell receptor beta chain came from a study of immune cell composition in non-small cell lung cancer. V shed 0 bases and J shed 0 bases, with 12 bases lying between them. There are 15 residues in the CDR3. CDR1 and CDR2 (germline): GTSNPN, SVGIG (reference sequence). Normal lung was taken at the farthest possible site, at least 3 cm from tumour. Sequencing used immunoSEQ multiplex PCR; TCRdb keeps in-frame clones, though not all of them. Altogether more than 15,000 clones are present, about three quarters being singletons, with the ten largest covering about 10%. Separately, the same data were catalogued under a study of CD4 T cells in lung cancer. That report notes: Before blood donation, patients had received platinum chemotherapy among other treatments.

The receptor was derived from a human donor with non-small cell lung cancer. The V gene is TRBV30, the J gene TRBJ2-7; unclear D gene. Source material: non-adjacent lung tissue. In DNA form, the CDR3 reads TGTGCCTGGAGTGTACTTGGATCTAGCTCCTACGAGCAGTACTTC. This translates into CAWSVLGSSSYEQYF.